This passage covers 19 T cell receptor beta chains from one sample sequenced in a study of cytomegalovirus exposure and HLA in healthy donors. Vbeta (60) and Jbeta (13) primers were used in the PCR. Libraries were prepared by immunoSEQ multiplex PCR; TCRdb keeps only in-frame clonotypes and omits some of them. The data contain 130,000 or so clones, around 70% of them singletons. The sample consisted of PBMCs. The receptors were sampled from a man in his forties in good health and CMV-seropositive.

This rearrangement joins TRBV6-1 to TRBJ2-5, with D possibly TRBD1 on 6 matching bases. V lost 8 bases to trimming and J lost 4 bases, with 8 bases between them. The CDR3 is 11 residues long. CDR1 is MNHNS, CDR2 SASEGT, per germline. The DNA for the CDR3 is TGTGCCAGCGACAGGTTAGAGACCCAGTACTTC. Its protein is CASDRLETQYF.

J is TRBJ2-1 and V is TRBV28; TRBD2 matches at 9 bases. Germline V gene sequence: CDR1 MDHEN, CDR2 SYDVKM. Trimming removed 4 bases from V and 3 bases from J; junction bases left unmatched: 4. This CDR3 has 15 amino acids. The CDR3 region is CASSSPSGDYNEQFF. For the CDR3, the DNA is TGTGCCAGCAGTTCTCCTAGCGGGGACTACAATGAGCAGTTCTTC.

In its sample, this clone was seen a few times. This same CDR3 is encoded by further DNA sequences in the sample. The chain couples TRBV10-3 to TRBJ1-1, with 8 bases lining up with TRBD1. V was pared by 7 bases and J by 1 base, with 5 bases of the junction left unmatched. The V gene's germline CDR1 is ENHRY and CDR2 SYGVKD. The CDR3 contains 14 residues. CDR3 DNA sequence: TGTGCCATCACCCCAGGACAGGGGAACACTGAAGCTTTCTTT. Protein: CAITPGQGNTEAFF.

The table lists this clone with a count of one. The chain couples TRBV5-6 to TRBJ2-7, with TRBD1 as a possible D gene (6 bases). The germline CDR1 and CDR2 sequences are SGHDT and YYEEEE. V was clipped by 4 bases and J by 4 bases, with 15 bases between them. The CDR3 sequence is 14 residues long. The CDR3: CASSPLDSEYEQYF. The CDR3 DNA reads TGTGCCAGCAGCCCGCTGGACAGTGAATACGAGCAGTACTTC.

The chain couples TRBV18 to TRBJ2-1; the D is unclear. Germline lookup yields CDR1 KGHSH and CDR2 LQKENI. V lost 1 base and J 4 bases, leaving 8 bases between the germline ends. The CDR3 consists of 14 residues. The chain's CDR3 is CASSPLKNYNEQFF. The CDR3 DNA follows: TGTGCCAGCTCACCACTCAAAAATTACAATGAGCAGTTCTTC.

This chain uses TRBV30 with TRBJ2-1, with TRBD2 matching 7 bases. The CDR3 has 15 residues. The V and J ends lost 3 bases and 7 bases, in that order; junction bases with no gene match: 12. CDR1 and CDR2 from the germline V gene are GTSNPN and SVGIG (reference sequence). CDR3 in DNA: TGTGCCTGGAGCCAGCGGGGCACGTTGGTGAATGAGCAGTTCTTC. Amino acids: CAWSQRGTLVNEQFF.

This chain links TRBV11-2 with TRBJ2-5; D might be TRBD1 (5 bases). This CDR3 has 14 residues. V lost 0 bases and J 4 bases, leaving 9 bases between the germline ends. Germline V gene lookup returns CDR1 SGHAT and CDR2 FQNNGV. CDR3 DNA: TGTGCCAGCAGCTTAGAATCAAGGGGAGAGACCCAGTACTTC. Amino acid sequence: CASSLESRGETQYF. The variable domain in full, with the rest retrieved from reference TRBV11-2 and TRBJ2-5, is EAGVAQSPRYKIIEKRQSVAFWCNPISGHATLYWYQQILGQGPKLLIQFQNNGVVDDSQLPKDRFSAERLKGVDSTLKIQPAKLEDSAVYLCASSLESRGETQYFGPGTRLLVL.

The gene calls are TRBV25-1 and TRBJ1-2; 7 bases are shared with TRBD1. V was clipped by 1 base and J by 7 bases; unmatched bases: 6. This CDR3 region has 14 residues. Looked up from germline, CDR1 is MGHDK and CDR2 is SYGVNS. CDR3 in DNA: TGTGCCAGCAGTGAATTGGGGTCAGGGGGTGGCTACACCTTC. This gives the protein CASSELGSGGGYTF.

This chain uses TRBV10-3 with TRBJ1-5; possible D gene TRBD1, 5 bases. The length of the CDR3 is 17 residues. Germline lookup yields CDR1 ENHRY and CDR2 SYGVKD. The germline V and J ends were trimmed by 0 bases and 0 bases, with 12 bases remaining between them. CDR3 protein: CAISESRQFNSNQPQHF. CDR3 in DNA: TGTGCCATCAGTGAGTCGAGACAGTTTAATAGCAATCAGCCCCAGCATTTT.

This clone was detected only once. The CDR3 nucleotides are TGTGCCAGCAGCTTAGCGGCTACAGGGAACTATGGCTACACCTTC. Protein sequence: CASSLAATGNYGYTF. The chain employs TRBV7-9 and TRBJ1-2; D perhaps matches TRBD1 (6 bases). This CDR3 spans 15 amino acids. Trimming took 0 bases from V and 2 from J, leaving 10 bases between them. The germline gives CDR1 SEHNR, CDR2 FQNEAQ (reference sequence).

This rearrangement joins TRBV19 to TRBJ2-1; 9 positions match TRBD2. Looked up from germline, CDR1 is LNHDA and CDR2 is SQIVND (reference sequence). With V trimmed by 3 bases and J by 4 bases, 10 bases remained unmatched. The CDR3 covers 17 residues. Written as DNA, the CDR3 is TGTGCCAGTAGTATGGGGCTAGCGGGGACGTTGTACAATGAGCAGTTCTTC. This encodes CASSMGLAGTLYNEQFF.

CDR3 DNA: TGTGCCAGCAGCACCCCGGGACAGAACACCGGGGAGCTGTTTTTT. Protein product: CASSTPGQNTGELFF. The chain uses TRBV5-6 and TRBJ2-2; D may be TRBD1 (6 bases). CDR1 is SGHDT, CDR2 YYEEEE, per germline. Trimming took 4 bases from V and 1 from J, leaving 11 bases between them. The CDR3 totals 15 residues.

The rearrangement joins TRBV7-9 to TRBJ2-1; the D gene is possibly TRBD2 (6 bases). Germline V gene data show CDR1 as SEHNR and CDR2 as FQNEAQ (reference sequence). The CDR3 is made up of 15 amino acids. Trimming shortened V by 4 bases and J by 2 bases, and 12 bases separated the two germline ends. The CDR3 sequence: CASSSSGEPYNEQFF. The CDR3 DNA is TGTGCCAGCAGCTCGTCGGGGGAACCCTACAATGAGCAGTTCTTC.

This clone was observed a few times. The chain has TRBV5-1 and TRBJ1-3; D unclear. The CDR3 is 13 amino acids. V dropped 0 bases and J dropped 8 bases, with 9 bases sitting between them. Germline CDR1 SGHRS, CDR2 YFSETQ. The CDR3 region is CASSLDSLDTIYF. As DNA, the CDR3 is TGCGCCAGCAGCTTGGACAGTTTAGACACCATATATTTT.

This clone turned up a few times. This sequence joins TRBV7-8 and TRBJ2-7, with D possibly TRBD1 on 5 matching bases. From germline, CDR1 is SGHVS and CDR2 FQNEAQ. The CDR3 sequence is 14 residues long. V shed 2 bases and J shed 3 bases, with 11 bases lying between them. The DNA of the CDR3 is TGTGCCAGCAGCTTATCCGAGACAGACTACGAGCAGTACTTC. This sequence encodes CASSLSETDYEQYF.

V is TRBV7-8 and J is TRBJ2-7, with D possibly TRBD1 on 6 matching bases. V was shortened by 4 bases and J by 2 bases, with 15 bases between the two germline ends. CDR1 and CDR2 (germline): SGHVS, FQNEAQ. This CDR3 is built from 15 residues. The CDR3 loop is CASSYRQDGTYEQYF. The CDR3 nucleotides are TGTGCCAGCAGCTACCGACAGGATGGAACCTACGAGCAGTACTTC.

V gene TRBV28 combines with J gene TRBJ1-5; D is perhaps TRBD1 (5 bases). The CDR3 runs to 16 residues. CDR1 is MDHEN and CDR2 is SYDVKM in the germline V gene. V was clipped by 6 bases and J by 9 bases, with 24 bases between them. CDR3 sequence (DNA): TGTGCCAGCAGCCCTCCACGGGGGACCCTAGAGCCGCCCCAGCATTTT. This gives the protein CASSPPRGTLEPPQHF.

The CDR3 is CASSLEHLNTEAFF. For the CDR3, the DNA is TGCGCCAGCAGCTTGGAGCACTTGAACACTGAAGCTTTCTTT. This chain connects TRBV5-1 to TRBJ1-1; no firm D call. CDR3 size: 14 residues. Germline V CDR1 and CDR2: SGHRS, YFSETQ. The V end lost 0 bases, the J end lost 0 bases, and 6 bases lay between the germline ends.

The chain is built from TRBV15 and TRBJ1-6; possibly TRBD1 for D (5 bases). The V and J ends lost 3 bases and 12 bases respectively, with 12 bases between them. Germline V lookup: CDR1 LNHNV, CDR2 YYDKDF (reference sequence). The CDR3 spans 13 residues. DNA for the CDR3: TGTGCCACCAGCAGTGAACCAGGGAAACCCCTCCACTTT. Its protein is CATSSEPGKPLHF.